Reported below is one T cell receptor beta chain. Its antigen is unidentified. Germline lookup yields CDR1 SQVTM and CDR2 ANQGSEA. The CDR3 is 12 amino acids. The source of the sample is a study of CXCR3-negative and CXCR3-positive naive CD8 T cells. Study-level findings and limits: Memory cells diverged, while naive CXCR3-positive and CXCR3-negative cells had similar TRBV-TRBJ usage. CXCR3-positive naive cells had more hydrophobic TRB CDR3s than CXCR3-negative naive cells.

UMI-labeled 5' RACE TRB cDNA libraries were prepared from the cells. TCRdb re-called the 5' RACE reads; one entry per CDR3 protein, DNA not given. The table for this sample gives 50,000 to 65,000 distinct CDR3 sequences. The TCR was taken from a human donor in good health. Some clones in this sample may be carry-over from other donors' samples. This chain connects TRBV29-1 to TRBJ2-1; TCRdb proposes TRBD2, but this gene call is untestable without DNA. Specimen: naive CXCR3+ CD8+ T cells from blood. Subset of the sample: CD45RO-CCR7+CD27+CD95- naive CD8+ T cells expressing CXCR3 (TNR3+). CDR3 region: CSVPSEGTEQFF.